This entry lists 5 T cell receptor beta chains sequenced from one sample in a study of neoadjuvant nivolumab and ipilimumab in lung cancer. Measured with immunoSEQ multiplex PCR; TCRdb has only the in-frame clones, and not every one. The top ten clones hold around 7.3% of a sample with 17,000 or so clones, around 77% of them seen once. Here the sequenced sample was tumor tissue, taken after neoadjuvant nivolumab, alone or with ipilimumab, at or shortly before surgery. All receptors come from an adult with non-small cell lung cancer.

The chain couples TRBV7-8 to TRBJ1-3, with TRBD1 matching 7 bases. The CDR3 consists of 14 residues. Germline assignment: CDR1 SGHVS and CDR2 FQNEAQ. After removal of 5 bases from V and 4 bases from J, the junction contained 5 bases not matched to a gene. The CDR3 loop is CASSQTGLGNTIYF. The CDR3 nucleotides are TGTGCCAGCAGCCAGACAGGGCTAGGAAACACCATATATTTT. Complete variable domain (other parts from reference TRBV7-8 and TRBJ1-3): GAGVSQSPRYKVAKRGQDVALRCDPISGHVSLFWYQQALGQGPEFLTYFQNEAQLDKSGLPSDRFFAERPEGSVSTLKIQRTQQEDSAVYLCASSQTGLGNTIYFGEGSWLTVV.

The chain employs TRBV18 and TRBJ1-1, with a possible D match to TRBD1 (6 bases). The CDR3 runs 14 residues. Germline CDR1 KGHSH, CDR2 LQKENI. V lost 2 bases and J lost 6, with 13 bases in between. The CDR3 region is CASSPSQGQAEAFF. The CDR3 DNA reads as TGTGCCAGCTCACCAAGCCAGGGGCAGGCTGAAGCTTTCTTT. The full variable domain, with the rest looked up from reference TRBV18 and TRBJ1-1, is NAGVMQNPRHLVRRRGQEARLRCSPMKGHSHVYWYRQLPEEGLKFMVYLQKENIIDESGMPKERFSAEFPKEGPSILRIQQVVRGDSAAYFCASSPSQGQAEAFFGQGTRLTVV.

V gene TRBV5-6 combines with J gene TRBJ2-1; TRBD1 matches at 8 bases. Germline V gene lookup returns CDR1 SGHDT and CDR2 YYEEEE. The CDR3 consists of 15 residues. Trimming cost V 1 base and J 4 bases; bases outside gene matches: 4. This chain's CDR3 is CASSLRRTGYNEQFF. The CDR3 region has the DNA TGTGCCAGCAGCTTGAGGAGGACAGGGTACAATGAGCAGTTCTTC.

The chain employs TRBV6-1 and TRBJ1-5; D not resolved. The CDR3 loop spans 16 amino acids. V was clipped by 2 bases and J by 0 bases, with 11 bases between them. Germline V gene lookup returns CDR1 MNHNS and CDR2 SASEGT. The CDR3 sequence: CASSESWGYSNQPQHF. CDR3 in DNA: TGTGCCAGCAGTGAAAGCTGGGGTTATAGCAATCAGCCCCAGCATTTT.

This sequence joins TRBV6-1 and TRBJ1-1, with 7 bases identical to TRBD1. Per germline, CDR1 MNHNS and CDR2 SASEGT. Trimming took 8 bases from V and 8 from J; bases not matched to a gene: 5. There are 11 residues in the CDR3. CDR3 DNA: TGTGCCAGCGCCAGGACAGGAGAAGCTTTCTTT. As protein: CASARTGEAFF.